Reported below is one T cell receptor (beta chain). What it recognizes is unknown. The PCR employed 60 Vbeta primers together with 13 Jbeta primers. Produced via immunoSEQ multiplex PCR; TCRdb's table is partial and in-frame only. This table lists fewer than 95,000 clones. This specimen belongs to a study of cytomegalovirus exposure and HLA in healthy donors. Study-level findings and limits: An assumption of roughly uniform sequencing depth across donors underlay the presence/absence analyses.

J was trimmed by 2 bases and V by 4 bases; bases with no gene match: 2. CDR1 SNHLY and CDR2 FYNNEI come from the germline V gene. The length of the CDR3 is 15 residues. Every donor was a healthy person donating bone marrow. Though nominally healthy at sampling, donors likely had unrecorded immune exposures. The V call is TRBV2, the J call TRBJ1-3; 10 bases match TRBD1. The receptor was isolated from a woman in her 40s in good health and CMV-seropositive. The material sequenced was PBMCs. CDR3 DNA sequence: TGTGCCAGCAGTGCCGGGACAGGGGCTGGAAACACCATATATTTT. It translates to CASSAGTGAGNTIYF.